The 30 T cell receptor beta chains listed next were all sequenced from one sample in a study of CD8 T cells in Susac syndrome (dated by TCRdb to the late 2010s). Library generation was performed with the immunoSEQ multiplex PCR assay. RNA was extracted using the RNeasy kit, and roughly 0.45 to 1 microgram was reverse transcribed with random hexamers. Clones were called with MiXCR by TCRdb after fastp trimmed the public reads at Q25, and only in-frame beta chains were retained. Each record represents a unique CDR3 protein, reported with the most common genes and DNA among its rows. The sample has about 80,000 distinct CDR3 sequences on record, approximately 94% of them singletons. About 0.52% of the sample belongs to the ten largest clones. Sequences were obtained from CD4+ T cells from PBMCs. The receptor source for this set is a human donor with Susac syndrome.

The rearrangement joins TRBV19 to TRBJ2-4; D unresolved. Germline CDR1 and CDR2: LNHDA and SQIVND (reference sequence). This CDR3 spans 16 amino acids. V was clipped by 5 bases and J by 0 bases, with 14 bases between them. The CDR3 spells CASSPHPLLAKNIQYF. CDR3 sequence (DNA): TGTGCCAGTAGTCCCCACCCCCTACTAGCCAAAAACATTCAGTACTTC.

This rearrangement joins TRBV5-1 to TRBJ2-1, with TRBD2 matching over 11 bases. The CDR3 length is 20 residues. The germline V gene has CDR1 SGHRS and CDR2 YFSETQ. Trimming took 0 bases from V and 7 from J; bases not matched to a gene: 18. The CDR3 DNA sequence: TGCGCCAGCAGCTTGGGTGGGGCAATCGCCGGACTAGCGGGTCAAAATGAGCAGTTCTTC. Its protein product is CASSLGGAIAGLAGQNEQFF. Combining the CDR3 with reference TRBV5-1 and TRBJ2-1 gives the whole variable domain KAGVTQTPRYLIKTRGQQVTLSCSPISGHRSVSWYQQTPGQGLQFLFEYFSETQRNKGNFPGRFSGRQFSNSRSEMNVSTLELGDSALYLCASSLGGAIAGLAGQNEQFFGPGTRLTVL.

The chain employs TRBV12-3 or TRBV12-4 and TRBJ1-1, with TRBD1 matching 7 bases. V dropped 6 bases and J dropped 4; count of bases not matched to a gene: 5. The CDR3 loop spans 13 amino acids. The CDR3 DNA reads as TGTGCCAGCAGCACATACAGGGGCACTGAAGCTTTCTTT. Amino acid sequence: CASSTYRGTEAFF.

V and J are TRBV7-2 and TRBJ1-1; D gene unclear. Germline V gene lookup returns CDR1 SGHTA and CDR2 FQGNSA. V was pared by 1 base and J by 11 bases, with 14 bases between. The CDR3 loop spans 13 amino acids. CDR3 loop: CASSLVGFGYAFF. The CDR3 coding sequence is TGTGCCAGCAGCTTAGTAGGCTTCGGTTACGCTTTCTTT.

This rearrangement joins TRBV6-2 or TRBV6-3 to TRBJ1-4, with D tentatively TRBD1 (5 bases). Germline CDR1 is MNHEY and CDR2 is SVGEGT. V dropped 6 bases and J dropped 8 bases, with 16 bases sitting between them. CDR3 size: 14 residues. The CDR3 loop reads CASSQLDSSEKLFF. DNA of the CDR3: TGTGCCAGCAGCCAGCTCGACAGTTCAGAAAAACTGTTTTTT.

The chain uses TRBV7-8 and TRBJ1-3; D unclear. Trimming took off 1 base at V and 2 bases at J, with 6 bases between the two ends. The CDR3 covers 14 residues. The germline gives CDR1 SGHVS, CDR2 FQNEAQ. The CDR3 protein is CASSLGLAGNTIYF. Written as DNA, the CDR3 is TGTGCCAGCAGCTTAGGCTTAGCTGGAAACACCATATATTTT.

V usage is TRBV6-1 and J usage is TRBJ2-4; possibly TRBD2 for D (5 bases). CDR1 and CDR2 (germline): MNHNS, SASEGT. The CDR3 is 12 residues long. V was clipped by 6 bases and J by 6 bases, with 9 bases between them. DNA for the CDR3: TGTGCCAGCAGGAAGGAGGCAAACATTCAGTACTTC. Its translation: CASRKEANIQYF.

The chain carries TRBV12-3 or TRBV12-4 and TRBJ2-2; D gene ambiguous. This CDR3 contains 14 residues. The V end lost 3 bases, the J end lost 1 base, and 6 bases lay between the germline ends. The CDR3 DNA is TGTGCCAGCAGTTTGTGGCAGAACACCGGGGAGCTGTTTTTT. Its translation: CASSLWQNTGELFF.

The chain carries TRBV6-6 and TRBJ2-3, with D possibly being TRBD1 (5 bases). The V gene lost 6 bases and the J gene lost 2 bases, with 9 bases spanning the gap. Germline CDR1 reads MNHNY; CDR2 reads SVGAGI (reference sequence). The CDR3 is 13 residues long. CDR3 amino acids: CASRGRDTDTQYF. In DNA, the CDR3 is TGTGCCAGCAGAGGCAGGGACACAGATACGCAGTATTTT.

The chain has TRBV24-1 and TRBJ2-3; D not resolved. V was clipped by 9 bases and J by 0 bases, with 15 bases between them. Germline V gene lookup returns CDR1 KGHDR and CDR2 SFDVKD. CDR3 size: 15 residues. This CDR3 is CATAEGILSTDTQYF. The CDR3 nucleotides read TGTGCCACCGCGGAAGGGATCCTTAGCACAGATACGCAGTATTTT.

V gene TRBV2 combines with J gene TRBJ1-5; no reliable D call. The CDR3 extends over 16 amino acids. CDR1 SNHLY and CDR2 FYNNEI come from the germline V gene. The V and J ends lost 6 bases and 1 base respectively, with 16 bases between them. The CDR3 protein is CASRGNREESNQPQHF. The CDR3 bases are TGTGCCAGCAGAGGGAATCGGGAGGAGAGCAATCAGCCCCAGCATTTT.

The chain couples TRBV5-6 to TRBJ1-3; tentatively, D is TRBD1 (6 bases). Germline V gene sequence: CDR1 SGHDT, CDR2 YYEEEE. CDR3 length: 16 amino acids. V was clipped by 2 bases and J by 4 bases, with 16 bases between them. CDR3 DNA sequence: TGTGCCAGCAGCTTCCTACCGGGGGCTGGGGGAAACACCATATATTTT. Residues: CASSFLPGAGGNTIYF.

This chain's CDR3 is CAWSVKGSAPQHF. As DNA, the CDR3 is TGTGCCTGGAGTGTAAAGGGGTCGGCGCCCCAGCATTTT. This rearrangement joins TRBV30 to TRBJ1-5, with a weak D call TRBD1 (5 bases). V was clipped by 0 bases and J by 9 bases, with 12 bases between them. Germline V gene data show CDR1 as GTSNPN and CDR2 as SVGIG (reference sequence). The CDR3 contains 13 residues.

The genes are TRBV29-1 and TRBJ2-4, with a weak D call TRBD2 (5 bases). This CDR3 has 12 amino acids. Germline V gene sequence: CDR1 SQVTM, CDR2 ANQGSEA. CDR3 nucleotides: TGCATCCACATCGGGGACAAAAACATTCAGTACTTC. Its protein is CIHIGDKNIQYF.

The chain combines TRBV20-1 with TRBJ2-3, with D tentatively TRBD2 (6 bases). In germline, CDR1 is DFQATT, CDR2 SNEGSKA (reference sequence). There are 11 residues in the CDR3. Trimming cost V 6 bases and J 5 bases, with 9 bases left between them. CDR3 bases: TGCAGTGCCAGACTAGGAGATACGCAGTATTTT. Translated: CSARLGDTQYF.

V gene TRBV11-2 combines with J gene TRBJ2-3; 9 positions agree with TRBD2. The germline gives CDR1 SGHAT, CDR2 FQNNGV. V lost 0 bases and J lost 4; bases outside the gene matches: 20. The CDR3 has 21 amino acids. The CDR3 is CASSLDHPQELWRGGADTQYF. In DNA, the CDR3 is TGTGCCAGCAGCTTAGACCATCCACAGGAACTCTGGCGGGGGGGCGCAGATACGCAGTATTTT.

V gene TRBV5-6 combines with J gene TRBJ2-3; 10 bases are a match to TRBD1. This CDR3 is 15 amino acids long. From germline, CDR1 is SGHDT and CDR2 YYEEEE. The trim removed 4 bases at V and 10 bases at J, leaving 12 bases unmatched. The CDR3 DNA sequence: TGTGCCAGCAGCCCCGACAGGGGGCGTTTTGGTTCGCAGTATTTT. Protein: CASSPDRGRFGSQYF. Together with reference TRBV5-6 and TRBJ2-3, the CDR3 gives the full variable domain: DAGVTQSPTHLIKTRGQQVTLRCSPKSGHDTVSWYQQALGQGPQFIFQYYEEEERQRGNFPDRFSGHQFPNYSSELNVNALLLGDSALYLCASSPDRGRFGSQYFGPGTRLTVL.

V and J are TRBV12-3 or TRBV12-4 and TRBJ2-1; 9 bases are shared with TRBD2. CDR3 size: 15 residues. Germline trimming cut 6 bases from V and 4 bases from J; bases unmatched to any gene: 7. The CDR3 loop is CASRVSGSTYNEQFF. For the CDR3, the DNA is TGTGCCAGCAGGGTTAGCGGGAGTACTTACAATGAGCAGTTCTTC.

This clonotype was found once. CDR3 in DNA: TGTGCCAGCAGTTCCAGGGTAGACAGCAATCAGCCCCAGCATTTT. It codes for CASSSRVDSNQPQHF. This rearrangement joins TRBV27 to TRBJ1-5, with D perhaps TRBD1 (5 bases). This CDR3 spans 15 amino acids. V was trimmed by 4 bases and J by 1 base, leaving 11 bases between them. The V gene's germline CDR1 is MNHEY and CDR2 SMNVEV (reference sequence).

The rearrangement links TRBV7-2 to TRBJ2-6; TRBD2 matches 10 bases. Germline V gene sequence: CDR1 SGHTA, CDR2 FQGNSA. The CDR3 totals 18 residues. The junction had 5 bases not matched to a gene; V was cut back by 3 bases and J by 0 bases. In nucleotides, the CDR3 is TGTGCCAGCAGCTTTAGCGGGGGGTTCCACTCTGGGGCCAACGTCCTGACTTTC. Translated: CASSFSGGFHSGANVLTF.

The chain joins TRBV27 to TRBJ1-4, with 7 bases fitting TRBD1. The J segment lost 5 bases and the V segment lost 6 bases, leaving 6 bases of the junction unmatched. The CDR3 is 14 residues long. CDR1 and CDR2 (germline): MNHEY, SMNVEV (reference sequence). CDR3 DNA sequence: TGTGCCAGCAGAGGGGGCCGGGGGAATGAAAAACTGTTTTTT. This sequence encodes CASRGGRGNEKLFF.

V gene TRBV20-1 combines with J gene TRBJ1-1, with 7 bases identical to TRBD1. CDR1 is DFQATT, CDR2 SNEGSKA, per germline (reference sequence). Trimming cost V 5 bases and J 2 bases; bases outside gene matches: 11. The CDR3 extends over 15 amino acids. CDR3 nucleotide sequence: TGCAGTGCTGTGGACAGGTCCAAATATAACACTGAAGCTTTCTTT. Its protein is CSAVDRSKYNTEAFF.

The DNA for the CDR3 is TGTGCCAGCACCCGGCAGTCCTACGAGCAGTACTTC. Amino acid sequence: CASTRQSYEQYF. The chain joins TRBV6-1 to TRBJ2-7; D remains unclear. Germline V gene lookup returns CDR1 MNHNS and CDR2 SASEGT. The ends were cut back, 7 bases at V and 1 base at J, with 8 bases in the middle. The CDR3 loop spans 12 amino acids.

The chain combines TRBV20-1 with TRBJ2-3; D remains unclear. Between the trimmed V and J ends, which lost 8 bases and 2 bases, there was a span of 20 bases. The V gene's germline CDR1 is DFQATT and CDR2 SNEGSKA (reference sequence). The CDR3 totals 15 residues. CDR3 loop: CSLSPGASPTDTQYF. The CDR3 coding sequence is TGCAGTCTTTCCCCTGGAGCGTCTCCCACAGATACGCAGTATTTT.

The CDR3 protein is CASIPRTVQFF. The CDR3 coding sequence is TGTGCCAGCATCCCCAGGACGGTGCAGTTCTTC. The chain links TRBV9 to TRBJ2-1; no definite D call. CDR3 length: 11 residues. Trimming removed 6 bases at V and 12 bases at J, with 13 bases between. CDR1 and CDR2 from the germline V gene are SGDLS and YYNGEE.

The genes are TRBV7-9 and TRBJ1-2, with 9 bases fitting TRBD1. The CDR3 totals 16 residues. CDR1 is SEHNR, CDR2 FQNEAQ, per germline (reference sequence). Germline trimming cut 4 bases from V and 8 bases from J; bases unmatched to any gene: 14. The DNA for the CDR3 is TGTGCCAGCAGCTATCTACGCCCGGGACAGGGCGGCGGCTACACCTTC. This sequence encodes CASSYLRPGQGGGYTF. The whole variable domain, filled in from reference TRBV7-9 and TRBJ1-2, reads DTGVSQNPRHKITKRGQNVTFRCDPISEHNRLYWYRQTLGQGPEFLTYFQNEAQLEKSRLLSDRFSAERPKGSFSTLEIQRTEQGDSAMYLCASSYLRPGQGGGYTFGSGTRLTVV.

The chain uses TRBV19 and TRBJ2-7; TRBD1 is a possible D gene (6 bases). The V and J ends lost 5 bases and 2 bases respectively, with 13 bases between them. Per germline, CDR1 LNHDA and CDR2 SQIVND (reference sequence). This CDR3 is built from 14 residues. This chain's CDR3 is CASSLRDTAYEQYF. CDR3 sequence (DNA): TGTGCCAGTAGTCTCCGGGACACCGCCTACGAGCAGTACTTC.

The chain has TRBV28 and TRBJ1-2; TRBD1 aligns across 10 bases. V shed 11 bases and J 7 bases; nucleotides not matched to a gene: 7. CDR3 length equals 12 residues. CDR1 is MDHEN, CDR2 SYDVKM, per germline. The CDR3 region is CAVGQGVLGYTF. DNA for the CDR3: TGTGCCGTTGGACAGGGGGTACTTGGCTACACCTTC.

The chain combines TRBV5-1 with TRBJ2-2; D not certain. V was shortened by 0 bases and J by 2 bases, with 5 bases between the two germline ends. The CDR3 runs to 14 residues. The germline gives CDR1 SGHRS, CDR2 YFSETQ. CDR3 coding DNA: TGCGCCAGCAGCTTGGTAGTTAACACCGGGGAGCTGTTTTTT. This encodes CASSLVVNTGELFF.

The chain has TRBV7-2 and TRBJ1-6; D perhaps matches TRBD1 (5 bases). The CDR3 extends over 15 amino acids. V was trimmed by 10 bases and J by 5 bases, leaving 18 bases between them. Per the germline V gene, CDR1 is SGHTA and CDR2 is FQGNSA. Here the CDR3 reads CAIQTAQLHNSPLHF. The CDR3 nucleotides read TGTGCCATCCAGACAGCCCAACTTCATAATTCACCCCTCCACTTT.